This T cell receptor (beta chain) was sequenced during a study of OX40 agonist ivuxolimab in advanced cancers. Study-wide results and caveats: Averaged across samples, CD8+ T cells carried more expanded clones than CD4+ did.

Clones were read by immunoSEQ multiplex PCR, and TCRdb kept only the in-frame ones, dropping some. The sample has roughly 79,000 clones, 80% to 95% seen once; the top ten hold nearly 0.55%. A note on this clone: Its antigen is not identified.

The clonotype originates from an adult with an advanced solid tumor such as melanoma, head and neck, liver or kidney cancer. Here the sequenced sample was CD4+ or CD8+ T cells sorted from blood, taken in a trial of the OX40 agonist ivuxolimab.

The CDR3 DNA reads as TGTGCCAGCAGCCGATCAGGGAACTTCAATCAGCCCCAGCATTTT. Translated: CASSRSGNFNQPQHF. The chain carries TRBV6-1 and TRBJ1-5, with D possibly TRBD1 on 5 matching bases. The V end was cut by 6 bases, the J end by 3 bases, with 15 bases between. The CDR3 extends over 15 amino acids. Germline values: CDR1 MNHNS, CDR2 SASEGT.